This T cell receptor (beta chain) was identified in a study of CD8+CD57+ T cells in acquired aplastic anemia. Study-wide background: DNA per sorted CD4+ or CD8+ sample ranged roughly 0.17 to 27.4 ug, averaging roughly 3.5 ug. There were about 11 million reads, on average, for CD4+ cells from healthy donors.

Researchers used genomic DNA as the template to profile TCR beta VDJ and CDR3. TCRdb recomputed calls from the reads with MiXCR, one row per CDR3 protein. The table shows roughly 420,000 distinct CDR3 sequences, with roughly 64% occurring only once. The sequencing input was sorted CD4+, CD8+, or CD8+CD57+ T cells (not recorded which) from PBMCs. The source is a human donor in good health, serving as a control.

The CDR3: CASSLSGRANYGYQHF. The CDR3 DNA reads TGTGCCAGCAGCTTGTCTGGCAGGGCTAACTATGGCTACCAGCATTTT. The V gene is TRBV7-2, the J gene TRBJ1-5, with D perhaps TRBD1 (5 bases). The CDR3 has 16 amino acids. V lost 3 bases and J lost 12, with 24 bases in between. CDR1 is SGHTA, CDR2 FQGNSA, per germline.